This T cell receptor (beta chain) was sequenced in a study of blood T cell repertoires in COVID-19. Turning to the study itself: COVID-19 samples, acute and convalescent, were from the United States, Italy and Spain.

This CDR3 is 15 amino acids long. Germline CDR1 and CDR2: MRHNA and SNTAGT. V dropped 3 bases and J dropped 4 bases, with 13 bases sitting between them. The authors' processing: Amplifying reference gene primers gave estimates of nucleated cell counts. This table comes from immunoSEQ multiplex PCR, and its TCRdb copy is limited to in-frame clones, with some not included. Clone size and V and J calls were adopted from that table, with D and trimming inferred from the DNA. Among around 60,000 clones listed, more than 75% were seen once. The origin of this receptor is a human donor in a cohort sampled during active COVID-19. What was sequenced was peripheral blood. The chain is built from TRBV6-4 and TRBJ2-1, with D possibly being TRBD2 (6 bases). Here the CDR3 reads CASSEGQRAYNEQFF. The CDR3 nucleotides read TGTGCCAGCAGTGAAGGCCAGCGGGCGTACAATGAGCAGTTCTTC.